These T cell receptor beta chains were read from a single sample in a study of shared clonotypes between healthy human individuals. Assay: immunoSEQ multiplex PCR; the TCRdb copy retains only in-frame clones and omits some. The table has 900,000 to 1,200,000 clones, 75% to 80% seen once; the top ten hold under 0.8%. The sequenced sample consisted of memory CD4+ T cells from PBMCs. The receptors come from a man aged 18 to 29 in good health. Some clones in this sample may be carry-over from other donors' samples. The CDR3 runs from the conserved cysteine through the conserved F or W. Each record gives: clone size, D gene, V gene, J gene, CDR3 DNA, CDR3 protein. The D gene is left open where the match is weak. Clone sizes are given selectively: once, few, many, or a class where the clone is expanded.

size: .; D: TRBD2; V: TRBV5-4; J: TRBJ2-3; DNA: TGTGCCAGCAGCTTGACTAGCGTGGCCACAGATACGCAGTATTTT; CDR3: CASSLTSVATDTQYF
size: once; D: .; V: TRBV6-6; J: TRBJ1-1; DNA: TGTGCCAGCAGTTCCGACTATGAAGCTTTCTTT; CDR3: CASSSDYEAFF
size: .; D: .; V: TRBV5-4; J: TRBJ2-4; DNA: TGTGCCAGCAGCTGGAATAGCGGGACAGGGACCAAAAACATTCAGTACTTC; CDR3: CASSWNSGTGTKNIQYF
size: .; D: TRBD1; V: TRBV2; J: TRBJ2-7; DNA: TGTGCCAGCCACCGGGACAGTCACGAGCAGTACTTC; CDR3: CASHRDSHEQYF
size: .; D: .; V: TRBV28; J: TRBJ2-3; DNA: TGTGCCAGCAGCATACCACAGCCTTCAGGGGCAGATACGCAGTATTTT; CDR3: CASSIPQPSGADTQYF
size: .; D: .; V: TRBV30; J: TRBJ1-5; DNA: TGTGCCTGGACCAAAGGGTGGGGGCAGCCCCAGCATTTT; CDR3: CAWTKGWGQPQHF
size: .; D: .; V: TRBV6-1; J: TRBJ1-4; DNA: TGTGCCAGCAGGCCCTGGTTAGAGCTGGGGGAAAAACTGTTTTTT; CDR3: CASRPWLELGEKLFF
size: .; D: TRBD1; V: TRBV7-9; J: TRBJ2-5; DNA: TGTGCCACTTCGGACAGGGCGGCGGAGACCCAGTACTTC; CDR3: CATSDRAAETQYF
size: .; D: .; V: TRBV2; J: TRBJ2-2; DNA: TGTGCCAGCTCGTTCGGCGGGTGGCCGGGGGAGCTGTTTTTT; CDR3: CASSFGGWPGELFF
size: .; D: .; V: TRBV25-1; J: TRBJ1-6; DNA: TGTGCCAGCAGTGTTGAATTTCGTTCACCCCTCCACTTT; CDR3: CASSVEFRSPLHF
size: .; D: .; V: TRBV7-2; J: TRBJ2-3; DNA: TGTGCCAGCAGCCACGATGGAGTAGGCACAGATACGCAGTATTTT; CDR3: CASSHDGVGTDTQYF
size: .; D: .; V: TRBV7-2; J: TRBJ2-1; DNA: TGTGCCAGCAGCTTAGGACAGCCGTTATTTCAGAAGTTCTTC; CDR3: CASSLGQPLFQKFF
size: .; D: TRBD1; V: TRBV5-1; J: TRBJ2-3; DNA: TGCGCCAGCAGCCCCGAGGCAGGGGGAGATACGCAGTATTTT; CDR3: CASSPEAGGDTQYF
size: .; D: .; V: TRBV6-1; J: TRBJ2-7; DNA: TGTGCCAGCAGTGAATCCGACGGGGGCTACGAGCAGTACTTC; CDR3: CASSESDGGYEQYF
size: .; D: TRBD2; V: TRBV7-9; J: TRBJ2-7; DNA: TGTGCCAGCAGCCGGCAAACTAGCGGGAAGAGATGGGGCTACGAGCAGTACTTC; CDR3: CASSRQTSGKRWGYEQYF
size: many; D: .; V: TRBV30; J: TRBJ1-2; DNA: TGTGCCTGGATAGGCGACGACGGCTATGGCTACACCTTC; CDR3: CAWIGDDGYGYTF
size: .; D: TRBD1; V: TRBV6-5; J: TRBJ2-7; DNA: TGTGCCAGCAGTTACACGGGACAGAGCTCCTACGAGCAGTACTTC; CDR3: CASSYTGQSSYEQYF
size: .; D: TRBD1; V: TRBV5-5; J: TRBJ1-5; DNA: TGTGCCAGCAGCCCGGGACAGGGCAATCAGCCCCAGCATTTT; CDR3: CASSPGQGNQPQHF
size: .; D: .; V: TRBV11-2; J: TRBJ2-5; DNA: TGTGCCAGCAGCTTACAAGGAGAGACCCAGTACTTC; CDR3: CASSLQGETQYF
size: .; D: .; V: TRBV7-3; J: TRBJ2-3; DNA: TGTGCCAGCAGGGGGAACACAGATACGCAGTATTTT; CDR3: CASRGNTDTQYF